The rows below give T cell receptor beta chains drawn from one sample of a study of blood T cells in healthy people across ages. Via MiXCR, TCRdb re-called the 5' RACE reads, giving one row per CDR3 protein. The data contain fewer than 1,200,000 distinct CDR3 sequences, under 30% of them seen just once; the ten biggest clones take up less than 0.75%. This same sample was also part of a study on T cells of mothers and their children.

Input material: blood. All receptors come from a girl aged 2-15 years in good health. Both conserved end residues are part of each CDR3. The order of the fields is clone size, J gene, V gene, D gene, CDR3 protein, CDR3 DNA. D genes are given only for firm matches. Expanded clones get a size class; other rows say once, few or many, or leave the size out.

>NA|TRBJ1-2|TRBV12-3/TRBV12-4|NA
CASSPYPGDYNYGYTF
TGTGCCAGCAGCCCTTACCCAGGAGATTACAACTATGGCTACACCTTC
>NA|TRBJ2-2|TRBV9|NA
CASSRRSGELFF
TGTGCCAGCAGCAGACGCTCCGGGGAGCTGTTTTTT
>few|TRBJ2-1|TRBV7-3|NA
CASSLGNHEQFF
TGTGCCAGCAGCTTAGGTAACCATGAGCAGTTCTTC
>few|TRBJ2-1|TRBV11-3|TRBD2
CASSHRLADEQFF
TGTGCCAGCAGCCACCGACTAGCCGATGAGCAGTTCTTC
>few|TRBJ2-1|TRBV7-2|NA
CASNPSSYNEQFF
TGTGCCAGCAACCCTAGCTCCTACAATGAGCAGTTCTTC
>NA|TRBJ1-1|TRBV9|NA
CTSSERSNTEAFF
TGTACCAGCAGTGAACGTTCGAACACTGAAGCTTTCTTT
>NA|TRBJ1-1|TRBV14|NA
CASSPTLVGNTEAFF
TGTGCCAGCAGCCCGACCCTCGTTGGGAACACTGAAGCTTTCTTT
>NA|TRBJ2-7|TRBV20-1|TRBD2
CSASSGGPRYEQYF
TGCAGTGCTAGTTCGGGGGGGCCTCGGTACGAGCAGTACTTC
>few|TRBJ1-5|TRBV6-2/TRBV6-3|NA
CASSLGMYNQPQHF
TGTGCCAGCAGCCTCGGGATGTATAATCAGCCCCAGCATTTT
>few|TRBJ1-1|TRBV6-2/TRBV6-3|NA
CASSGVRVEAFF
TGTGCCAGCAGTGGGGTGCGGGTTGAAGCTTTCTTT
>few|TRBJ1-2|TRBV25-1|NA
CASSVPGAGYTF
TGTGCCAGCTCAGTTCCGGGGGCTGGCTACACCTTC
>NA|TRBJ1-2|TRBV7-2|NA
CASSLDRLSNCGYTF
TGTGCCAGCAGCTTAGATAGGCTCTCCAACTGTGGCTACACCTTC
>few|TRBJ2-1|TRBV6-6|NA
CASSYREEGNEQFF
TGTGCCAGCAGTTACAGGGAAGAAGGCAATGAGCAGTTCTTC
>NA|TRBJ1-5|TRBV10-3|TRBD1
CAINTTQGGVGNQPQHF
TGTGCCATCAACACCACCCAGGGGGGTGTCGGAAATCAGCCCCAGCATTTT
>NA|TRBJ1-3|TRBV6-1|NA
CASRVFQTGNTIYF
TGTGCCAGCAGGGTTTTTCAGACTGGAAACACCATATATTTT
>few|TRBJ2-5|TRBV29-1|NA
CSVEDSWAFQETQYF
TGCAGCGTTGAAGATAGTTGGGCTTTCCAAGAGACCCAGTACTTC
>NA|TRBJ2-3|TRBV20-1|NA
CSARSARVFSKDTQYF
TGCAGTGCTAGGAGCGCCAGGGTCTTTAGTAAGGATACGCAGTATTTT
>NA|TRBJ2-7|TRBV11-2|TRBD1
CASSRLRDRNLYEQYF
TGTGCCAGCAGCCGCCTCCGGGACAGGAATCTCTACGAGCAGTACTTC
>few|TRBJ1-1|TRBV28|NA
CASSLFRGPDTEAFF
TGTGCCAGCAGTTTATTTCGGGGGCCGGACACTGAAGCTTTCTTT
>few|TRBJ1-2|TRBV29-1|NA
CSVEIWGLGGYTF
TGCAGCGTTGAAATCTGGGGGCTGGGAGGCTACACCTTC
>few|TRBJ2-1|TRBV7-3|TRBD1
CASSLGTESNEQFF
TGTGCCAGCAGCCTTGGGACAGAGAGCAATGAGCAGTTCTTC
>NA|TRBJ1-1|TRBV4-2|NA
CASSPEGQNTEAFF
TGTGCCAGCAGCCCTGAGGGCCAGAACACTGAAGCTTTCTTT
>few|TRBJ2-6|TRBV28|TRBD1
CASSSTGTGVSGANVLTF
TGTGCCAGCAGTTCGACCGGGACAGGGGTCTCTGGGGCCAACGTCCTGACTTTC
>NA|TRBJ1-4|TRBV6-5|TRBD1
CASTTEQGRGKLFF
TGTGCCAGCACTACGGAACAGGGGAGGGGAAAACTGTTTTTT
>once|TRBJ2-1|TRBV19|NA
CASSMGGSNEQFF
TGTGCCAGTAGTATGGGCGGTTCCAATGAGCAGTTCTTC
>NA|TRBJ2-5|TRBV7-9|NA
CAIRLDSHPETQYF
TGTGCCATCAGACTAGACAGCCACCCAGAGACCCAGTACTTC
>NA|TRBJ2-1|TRBV7-2|TRBD1
CASSWGVGTGPNNEQFF
TGTGCCAGCAGCTGGGGGGTAGGGACAGGGCCCAACAATGAGCAGTTCTTC
>few|TRBJ2-5|TRBV2|NA
CASDTEYQETQYF
TGTGCCAGCGACACAGAGTACCAAGAGACCCAGTACTTC
>few|TRBJ1-5|TRBV21-1|NA
CASSPGTVLSNQPQHF
TGTGCCAGCAGCCCCGGGACAGTCCTTAGCAATCAGCCCCAGCATTTT
>once|TRBJ1-5|TRBV12-3/TRBV12-4|TRBD1
CASSSTTGGMGNQPQHF
TGTGCCAGCAGTTCTACGACAGGGGGAATGGGCAATCAGCCCCAGCATTTT
>NA|TRBJ2-4|TRBV19|TRBD2
CASSIDPAGVYF
TGTGCCAGTAGTATAGATCCAGCGGGAGTCTACTTC
>few|TRBJ1-6|TRBV7-2|NA
CASSYRRGIFGEYIGSPLHF
TGTGCCAGCAGCTACCGAAGGGGGATCTTTGGGGAGTATATAGGATCACCCCTCCACTTT
>NA|TRBJ2-6|TRBV7-9|NA
CASSLESGSGANVLTF
TGTGCCAGCAGCTTAGAATCGGGATCCGGGGCCAACGTCCTGACTTTC
>NA|TRBJ1-4|TRBV3-1|TRBD1
CASSPYIQGATEKQFF
TGTGCCAGCAGCCCCTACATACAGGGGGCAACTGAAAAACAGTTTTTT
>NA|TRBJ2-1|TRBV10-3|TRBD1
CAVTGTKPGQGNEQFF
TGTGCCGTCACTGGGACCAAACCGGGACAGGGTAATGAGCAGTTCTTC
>NA|TRBJ2-7|TRBV12-3/TRBV12-4|NA
CASSLWGASYEQYF
TGTGCCAGCAGTTTATGGGGGGCTAGCTACGAGCAGTACTTC
>NA|TRBJ2-7|TRBV29-1|NA
CSVSNGAGPYEQYF
TGCAGCGTTAGTAATGGGGCAGGGCCCTACGAGCAGTACTTC
>few|TRBJ2-5|TRBV19|TRBD1
CASMGQASLGVVETQYF
TGTGCCAGCATGGGACAGGCTTCGCTTGGGGTTGTGGAGACCCAGTACTTC
>NA|TRBJ2-7|TRBV5-1|TRBD1
CASSLFTGVGEQYF
TGCGCCAGCAGCTTGTTTACAGGGGTCGGCGAGCAGTACTTC
>NA|TRBJ2-1|TRBV20-1|TRBD2
CSALSAGVPYNEQFF
TGCAGTGCTTTGTCGGCGGGGGTTCCCTACAATGAGCAGTTCTTC